The 11 T cell receptor beta chains below come from one sample, sequenced in a study of shared clonotypes between healthy human individuals. The assay was immunoSEQ multiplex PCR, and TCRdb's table has in-frame clones only and misses some. The sample lists about 1.5 million clones, around 98% occurring once. Specimen: naive CD4+ T cells sorted from blood. Subset of the sample: CD45RA+ positively selected. Receptor source: a man in his thirties or forties in good health.

This clone came up once. The chain carries TRBV11-2 and TRBJ2-1, with 13 bases identical to TRBD2. J was trimmed by 2 bases and V by 5 bases; bases with no gene match: 9. The V gene's germline CDR1 is SGHAT and CDR2 FQNNGV. There are 18 residues in the CDR3. The CDR3 loop is CASSPSPGTSGAYNEQFF. In DNA, the CDR3 is TGTGCCAGCAGCCCCAGCCCCGGGACTAGCGGGGCCTACAATGAGCAGTTCTTC.

The chain uses TRBV21-1 and TRBJ1-5. TRBV21-1 is a pseudogene segment. CDR3 length: 21 residues. The CDR3 here is CASSKAIRRLNGESGNQPQHF. CDR3 in DNA: TGTGCCAGCAGCAAAGCGATACGTCGCCTGAACGGGGAATCGGGCAATCAGCCCCAGCATTTT.

The V call is TRBV11-3, the J call TRBJ2-3, with a weak D call TRBD2 (5 bases). The V gene lost 5 bases and the J gene lost 0 bases, with 9 bases spanning the gap. The CDR3 length is 14 residues. Germline-derived CDR1 and CDR2 are SGHNT and YENEEA. Here the CDR3 reads CASSQAVSTDTQYF. The CDR3 nucleotides are TGTGCCAGCAGCCAAGCGGTTAGCACAGATACGCAGTATTTT.

The chain's CDR3 is CASSLGTGGFQETQYF. As DNA, the CDR3 is TGTGCCAGCAGCTTAGGGACAGGGGGATTTCAAGAGACCCAGTACTTC. The chain joins TRBV7-6 to TRBJ2-5, with 10 bases that match TRBD1. The germline V gene encodes CDR1 SGHVS and CDR2 FNYEAQ. This CDR3 region has 16 residues. V lost 1 base and J lost 2; bases outside the gene matches: 4.

The chain uses TRBV28 and TRBJ2-7; D is uncertain. The CDR3 has 11 residues. V gave up 4 bases and J gave up 3 bases, with 4 bases separating them. CDR1 and CDR2 from the germline V gene are MDHEN and SYDVKM. CDR3 loop: CASSYSYEQYF. The DNA of the CDR3 is TGTGCCAGCAGTTACAGCTACGAGCAGTACTTC.

V and J are TRBV5-1 and TRBJ2-4, with TRBD1 as a possible D gene (5 bases). This CDR3 region has 15 residues. In germline, CDR1 is SGHRS, CDR2 YFSETQ. The V end lost 0 bases, the J end lost 6 bases, and 13 bases lay between the germline ends. The CDR3 protein is CASSLGGAGTNIQYF. The CDR3 DNA is TGCGCCAGCAGCTTGGGTGGGGCCGGTACAAACATTCAGTACTTC.

Details on this clone: Compared with germline, one end of the junction differs, possibly owing to a read error. This sequence joins TRBV29-1 and TRBJ2-3; TRBD2 matches 8 bases. Germline V gene sequence: CDR1 SQVTM, CDR2 ANQGSEA. The CDR3 loop spans 11 amino acids. As DNA, the CDR3 is TGCAGCGTTGAAAACCGGGAGGGCGAAAATTTT. This gives the protein CSVENREGENF.

This chain connects TRBV9 to TRBJ1-2; 8 bases fit TRBD1. V lost 3 bases, J lost 2 bases, and 6 bases stayed unmatched. CDR1 is SGDLS, CDR2 YYNGEE, per germline. This CDR3 is built from 15 residues. The CDR3 DNA sequence: TGTGCCAGCAGCGCATCTACAGGGGGAAACTATGGCTACACCTTC. Translation gives CASSASTGGNYGYTF.

The chain joins TRBV5-4 to TRBJ2-2, with 10 bases fitting TRBD1. There are 16 residues in the CDR3. Germline CDR1 reads SGHNT; CDR2 reads YYREEE (reference sequence). The J segment lost 6 bases and the V segment lost 0 bases, leaving 5 bases of the junction unmatched. CDR3 coding DNA: TGTGCCAGCAGCTTGGCCCCTGGACAGGGGGCCGGGGAGCTGTTTTTT. Translating it yields CASSLAPGQGAGELFF.

The gene calls are TRBV10-3 and TRBJ2-5; 9 nucleotides line up with TRBD2. V was pared by 2 bases and J by 4 bases, with 8 bases of the junction left unmatched. The CDR3 runs to 16 residues. Germline V lookup: CDR1 ENHRY, CDR2 SYGVKD. The CDR3 is CAISERAGGPGETQYF. CDR3 DNA: TGTGCCATCAGTGAGAGGGCGGGAGGGCCCGGAGAGACCCAGTACTTC.

J is TRBJ2-7 and V is TRBV29-1; a possible D gene is TRBD1 (6 bases). The CDR3 runs to 12 residues. Trimming took 3 bases from V and 5 from J, leaving 11 bases between them. CDR1 and CDR2 from the germline V gene are SQVTM and ANQGSEA. CDR3 amino acids: CSVDWGLDEQYF. In DNA, the CDR3 is TGCAGCGTTGATTGGGGGCTGGACGAGCAGTACTTC.